Each of the 24 T cell receptor beta chains below was sequenced from the same sample in a study of T cell changes during pregnancy in multiple sclerosis. Clones were sequenced by immunoSEQ multiplex PCR, and TCRdb holds only the in-frame ones, with some missing. This table holds about 110,000 clones, roughly 90% found once. The sequencing here drew on peripheral blood, taken in the third trimester of pregnancy. Every receptor here comes from a female donor with multiple sclerosis, enrolled in a pregnancy study.

The chain uses TRBV7-2 and TRBJ1-3; the D is unclear. Germline values: CDR1 SGHTA, CDR2 FQGNSA. Trimming removed 5 bases at V and 2 bases at J, with 10 bases between. CDR3 length: 14 residues. CDR3 protein: CASSEKVPGNTIYF. The CDR3, as DNA: TGTGCCAGCAGCGAGAAAGTCCCTGGAAACACCATATATTTT.

This chain connects TRBV18 to TRBJ2-1; 10 positions agree with TRBD1. Trimming removed 5 bases from V and 3 bases from J; junction bases left unmatched: 1. CDR1 and CDR2 (germline): KGHSH, LQKENI. The CDR3 runs 14 residues. CDR3 sequence (DNA): TGTGCCAGCTCAAGGGACAGGGGCTACAATGAGCAGTTCTTC. It is translated as CASSRDRGYNEQFF.

This clone appeared a few times. The V and J genes are TRBV7-3 and TRBJ2-2; possible D gene TRBD1, 6 bases. The germline V gene has CDR1 SGHTA and CDR2 FQGTGA. The CDR3 loop spans 16 amino acids. V was clipped by 1 base and J by 4 bases, with 13 bases between them. The CDR3 coding sequence is TGTGCCAGCAGCTTAAGCAGCAGGGGTGGCACCGGGGAGCTGTTTTTT. Translated, it gives CASSLSSRGGTGELFF. The full variable domain, completed using reference TRBV7-3 and TRBJ2-2, is GAGVSQTPSNKVTEKGKYVELRCDPISGHTALYWYRQSLGQGPEFLIYFQGTGAADDSGLPNDRFFAVRPEGSVSTLKIQRTERGDSAVYLCASSLSSRGGTGELFFGEGSRLTVL.

The V gene is TRBV19, the J gene TRBJ1-5, with D perhaps matching TRBD1 (6 bases). The CDR3 has 13 residues. In germline, CDR1 is LNHDA, CDR2 SQIVND (reference sequence). Trimming pared 7 bases from V and 5 bases from J, leaving 12 bases between. The CDR3 DNA is TGTGCCAGTACTACAGGGTCTTATCAGCCCCAGCATTTT. Its protein is CASTTGSYQPQHF.

J is TRBJ2-5 and V is TRBV27, with 9 bases matching TRBD1. J gave up 4 bases and V 6 bases, and 12 bases lay outside the gene matches. The CDR3 extends over 16 amino acids. Germline assignment: CDR1 MNHEY and CDR2 SMNVEV (reference sequence). The CDR3 loop reads CASSVIQGAGAETQYF. The CDR3 DNA sequence: TGTGCCAGCAGCGTAATACAGGGGGCGGGCGCAGAGACCCAGTACTTC.

This clone appeared a single time. This chain uses TRBV7-2 with TRBJ2-7; 9 bases are a match to TRBD2. The CDR3 runs to 18 residues. Unmatched junction bases numbered 10, after V lost 1 base and J lost 0 bases. CDR1 and CDR2 (germline): SGHTA, FQGNSA. CDR3 coding DNA: TGTGCCAGCAGCTTAGGGGCCCCGGCGGGAGGGCCCTCCTACGAGCAGTACTTC. This sequence encodes CASSLGAPAGGPSYEQYF.

The V gene is TRBV11-2, the J gene TRBJ1-1, with D maybe TRBD1 (5 bases). V lost 5 bases to trimming and J lost 7 bases, with 17 bases between them. Germline CDR1 and CDR2: SGHAT and FQNNGV. CDR3 length: 14 residues. This chain's CDR3 is CASSHTGFRIEAFF. Here the CDR3 DNA reads TGTGCCAGCAGCCACACAGGTTTCAGAATTGAAGCTTTCTTT.

A note on this clone: The sample carries other DNA sequences with the same CDR3. The chain recombines TRBV5-4 with TRBJ2-7; 8 positions match TRBD1. CDR1 is SGHNT, CDR2 YYREEE, per germline (reference sequence). The ends lost 4 bases at V and 5 bases at J; junction bases unmatched: 5. The CDR3 runs to 13 residues. For the CDR3, the DNA is TGTGCCAGCAGCCGCCGGACAGGGAACGAGCAGTACTTC. Its protein product is CASSRRTGNEQYF.

The gene calls are TRBV4-1 and TRBJ1-2; TRBD1 matches at 8 bases. J was trimmed by 7 bases and V by 5 bases; bases with no gene match: 6. CDR1 is MGHRA, CDR2 YSYEKL, per germline. The CDR3 sequence is 13 residues long. The CDR3 nucleotides read TGCGCCAGCAGCAATGGACAGGGCGGTGGCTACACCTTC. Its protein product is CASSNGQGGGYTF.

This sequence joins TRBV18 and TRBJ2-1, with D unclear. CDR1 KGHSH and CDR2 LQKENI come from the germline V gene. Trimming removed 5 bases from V and 2 bases from J, with 16 bases in between. The CDR3 runs to 16 residues. The CDR3 protein is CASSSLLGNTYNEQFF. In nucleotides, the CDR3 is TGTGCCAGCTCATCCCTACTGGGCAACACCTACAATGAGCAGTTCTTC.

This clone was recorded once. The chain is built from TRBV9 and TRBJ1-1; unclear D gene. V was clipped by 5 bases and J by 2 bases, with 16 bases between them. The germline CDR1 and CDR2 sequences are SGDLS and YYNGEE. The CDR3 length is 15 residues. The CDR3: CASRESDSFNTEAFF. For the CDR3, the DNA is TGTGCCAGCAGAGAAAGCGACTCGTTCAACACTGAAGCTTTCTTT. The whole variable domain, filled in from reference TRBV9 and TRBJ1-1, reads DSGVTQTPKHLITATGQRVTLRCSPRSGDLSVYWYQQSLDQGLQFLIQYYNGEERAKGNILERFSAQQFPDLHSELNLSSLELGDSALYFCASRESDSFNTEAFFGQGTRLTVV.

The chain joins TRBV2 to TRBJ2-7, with TRBD2 identical over 11 bases. CDR1 is SNHLY and CDR2 is FYNNEI in the germline V gene. The CDR3 spans 16 residues. The J segment lost 3 bases and the V segment lost 3 bases, leaving 7 bases of the junction unmatched. The CDR3, as DNA: TGTGCCAGCAGTGAGGGGACTAGCGGATCCTACTACGAGCAGTACTTC. Amino acids: CASSEGTSGSYYEQYF.

In this sample, this clone turned up once. This chain connects TRBV2 to TRBJ2-1, with 10 bases matching TRBD1. V was pared by 8 bases and J by 0 bases, with 4 bases of the junction left unmatched. The CDR3 is 15 residues long. CDR1 and CDR2 (germline): SNHLY, FYNNEI. The CDR3 region is CASEDRGSSYNEQFF. The CDR3 nucleotides are TGTGCCAGCGAGGACAGGGGGAGCTCCTACAATGAGCAGTTCTTC.

The chain links TRBV19 to TRBJ2-7; D is possibly TRBD2 (5 bases). This CDR3 region has 15 residues. Germline V gene data show CDR1 as LNHDA and CDR2 as SQIVND (reference sequence). The V and J ends lost 1 base and 0 bases respectively, with 10 bases between them. CDR3 nucleotides: TGTGCCAGTAGTATAGGGAGCGGAGCCTCCTACGAGCAGTACTTC. Translating it yields CASSIGSGASYEQYF. Looking up the rest from reference TRBV19 and TRBJ2-7 gives the full variable domain: DGGITQSPKYLFRKEGQNVTLSCEQNLNHDAMYWYRQDPGQGLRLIYYSQIVNDFQKGDIAEGYSVSREKKESFPLTVTSAQKNPTAFYLCASSIGSGASYEQYFGPGTRLTVT.

The table lists this clone with a few counts. The V call is TRBV5-8, the J call TRBJ1-6; D ambiguous. Trimming took off 3 bases at V and 7 bases at J, with 8 bases between the two ends. This CDR3 is built from 13 residues. Per germline, CDR1 SGHTS and CDR2 YDEGEE. The CDR3 sequence is CASSSGWNSPLHF. CDR3 sequence (DNA): TGTGCCAGCAGCTCGGGGTGGAATTCACCCCTCCACTTT.

The chain has TRBV5-5 and TRBJ1-6; unclear D gene. This CDR3 contains 17 residues. Germline CDR1 reads SGHKS; CDR2 reads YYEKEE (reference sequence). V was trimmed by 4 bases and J by 1 base, leaving 15 bases between them. This chain's CDR3 is CASSQVQVSSYNSPLHF. The CDR3 coding sequence is TGTGCCAGCAGCCAGGTCCAGGTGTCGTCCTATAATTCACCCCTCCACTTT.

This chain joins TRBV5-5 and TRBJ2-7, with unresolved D. This CDR3 region has 13 residues. Germline values: CDR1 SGHKS, CDR2 YYEKEE (reference sequence). The germline V and J ends were trimmed by 5 bases and 2 bases, with 11 bases remaining between them. The CDR3 sequence is CASSSMVAYEQYF. The CDR3 DNA sequence: TGTGCCAGCAGTTCTATGGTGGCCTACGAGCAGTACTTC.

V gene TRBV6-1 combines with J gene TRBJ1-2; D remains ambiguous. Per germline, CDR1 MNHNS and CDR2 SASEGT. V lost 3 bases, J lost 3 bases, and 8 bases lay in between. This CDR3 is built from 13 residues. The CDR3 sequence: CASSDGSYYGYTF. CDR3 nucleotide sequence: TGTGCCAGCAGTGACGGGTCGTACTATGGCTACACCTTC.

The chain recombines TRBV28 with TRBJ2-1; a weak D match, TRBD1 (5 bases). Germline loops: CDR1 MDHEN, CDR2 SYDVKM. V shed 3 bases and J shed 9 bases, with 12 bases lying between them. This CDR3 is built from 13 residues. The CDR3: CASSLGRAGEQFF. The CDR3 DNA sequence: TGTGCCAGCAGTTTGGGCAGGGCAGGTGAGCAGTTCTTC. The full variable domain, rest sourced from reference TRBV28 and TRBJ2-1, is DVKVTQSSRYLVKRTGEKVFLECVQDMDHENMFWYRQDPGLGLRLIYFSYDVKMKEKGDIPEGYSVSREKKERFSLILESASTNQTSMYLCASSLGRAGEQFFGPGTRLTVL.

This CDR3 reads CAKRDREDTEAFF. CDR3 nucleotides: TGTGCCAAAAGGGACAGGGAAGACACTGAAGCTTTCTTT. The genes are TRBV10-3 and TRBJ1-1, with 9 bases lining up with TRBD1. The V and J ends lost 10 bases and 3 bases, in that order; junction bases with no gene match: 6. The CDR3 is made up of 13 amino acids. Per germline, CDR1 ENHRY and CDR2 SYGVKD.

This sequence joins TRBV18 and TRBJ2-2; D is ambiguous. Germline-derived CDR1 and CDR2 are KGHSH and LQKENI. V was shortened by 4 bases and J by 0 bases, with 12 bases between the two germline ends. The CDR3 sequence is 16 residues long. CDR3 residues: CASSQELPANTGELFF. The CDR3 coding sequence is TGTGCCAGCTCACAGGAGTTACCAGCGAACACCGGGGAGCTGTTTTTT.

The chain links TRBV30 to TRBJ1-5, with TRBD1 as a possible D gene (6 bases). Trimming removed 5 bases from V and 0 bases from J, with 8 bases in between. The CDR3 contains 13 residues. Germline CDR1 GTSNPN, CDR2 SVGIG (reference sequence). The CDR3 sequence is CAWGRGSNQPQHF. Written as DNA, the CDR3 is TGTGCCTGGGGCAGGGGTAGCAATCAGCCCCAGCATTTT.

J is TRBJ1-2 and V is TRBV18, with 7 nucleotides matching TRBD1. The V gene end was trimmed by 5 bases and the J gene end by 7 bases; junction bases not matched to a gene: 10. CDR1 is KGHSH and CDR2 is LQKENI in the germline V gene. This CDR3 is built from 14 residues. For the CDR3, the DNA is TGTGCCAGCTCAACGAGACAGGGCGGACCTGGCTACACCTTC. It specifies CASSTRQGGPGYTF.

The chain combines TRBV11-2 with TRBJ2-2; TRBD1 matches 9 bases. In germline, CDR1 is SGHAT, CDR2 FQNNGV. The CDR3 runs 16 residues. The ends lost 0 bases at V and 6 bases at J; junction bases unmatched: 5. This CDR3 reads CASSLDGTGLAGELFF. The CDR3 DNA sequence: TGTGCCAGCAGCTTAGATGGGACAGGGTTAGCCGGGGAGCTGTTTTTT. The full variable domain, in which reference TRBV11-2 and TRBJ2-2 provide the parts outside the CDR3, is EAGVAQSPRYKIIEKRQSVAFWCNPISGHATLYWYQQILGQGPKLLIQFQNNGVVDDSQLPKDRFSAERLKGVDSTLKIQPAKLEDSAVYLCASSLDGTGLAGELFFGEGSRLTVL.